This T cell receptor beta chain originates from a study of blood T cell repertoires in COVID-19. Background on the study: Acute and convalescent COVID-19 specimens originated in the United States, Italy and Spain. In each case, the material was cDNA or gDNA derived from T cells, B-cell-depleted T cells, or PBMCs.

In the original analysis: Reference gene primer amplification yielded estimated nucleated cell counts. Generated by immunoSEQ multiplex PCR, the TCRdb table keeps only in-frame clones and is missing some. That table supplies the V and J calls and clone size; D and trimming were determined from the DNA. The sample records approximately 330,000 clones, 85% to 90% being singletons. The V and J ends lost 5 bases and 5 bases, in that order; junction bases with no gene match: 8. The CDR3 is 13 residues long. From germline, CDR1 is GTSNPN and CDR2 SVGIG (reference sequence). This receptor was obtained from a woman in her forties or fifties with active or convalescent COVID-19. Sequenced input: peripheral blood. The chain employs TRBV30 and TRBJ1-1; 7 bases fit TRBD1. The CDR3 DNA sequence: TGTGCCTGGGACCGACAGGGCAGGACTGAAGCTTTCTTT. This gives the protein CAWDRQGRTEAFF.